Sample share makes the clone carrying this T cell receptor (beta chain) medium-sized. Its antigen is not known. TCRdb recomputed calls from the 5' RACE reads with MiXCR, one row per CDR3 protein. Of over 5,000 distinct CDR3 sequences listed, 7.8% are singletons. The data belong to a study of spatial heterogeneity in lung cancer. Study as a whole: An average of more than ten raw reads was observed per unique TCR and UMI combination.

General observations from the study: Approximate estimated coverage of tumor T cells amounted to around 6.9% for alpha and over 12% for beta chains. Tumoral mutation counts were tracked by counts of expanded intratumoral alpha and beta TCRs.

Time point noted: sample taken at primary tumor resection. Samples were donated by 72 untreated early-stage non-small cell lung cancer patients. The sequenced material consisted of unsorted whole RNA from tumor, nontumor lung or frozen PBMC. The CDR3 spans 13 residues. Germline CDR1 reads SGHRS; CDR2 reads YFSETQ. V lost 5 bases and J 1 base, leaving 9 bases between the germline ends. The chain carries TRBV5-1 and TRBJ1-1; D remains ambiguous. This receptor was obtained from a female donor with early-stage non-small cell lung cancer. This material consisted of lung tumor tissue, taken at surgery. The CDR3 loop reads CASRTHTNTEAFF. In DNA, the CDR3 is TGCGCCAGCAGGACACACACGAACACTGAAGCTTTCTTT.